The sequence of this T cell receptor (beta chain) was determined in a study of identical twins. Via MiXCR, TCRdb re-called the 5' RACE reads, giving one row per CDR3 protein. The sample contains fewer than 500,000 distinct CDR3 sequences, more than 20% of which appear only once. V was trimmed by 6 bases and J by 4 bases, leaving 18 bases between them. From germline, CDR1 is DFQATT and CDR2 SNEGSKA (reference sequence). This CDR3 has 14 amino acids. These same records also appear under a second study, on T cells expressing NK-cell markers.

The sample taken for sequencing was CD4+ T cells sorted from blood. This chain joins TRBV20-1 and TRBJ2-5, with D perhaps assigned TRBD1 or TRBD2 (6 bases each). The sequence derives from a woman between 18 and 29 years old in good health. The CDR3 DNA reads TGCAGTGCCCGGGGGCCGGGGGCCGGAGAGACCCAGTACTTC. Translated, it gives CSARGPGAGETQYF.